A selection of T cell receptor beta chains follows, all from one sample in a study of long-term antiretroviral therapy in people with HIV. Sequenced by immunoSEQ multiplex PCR; TCRdb stores in-frame clones only, minus some. Of nearly 25,000 clones listed, 70% to 85% are singletons. Specimen: unsorted PBMCs, collected 1.2 years after starting antiretroviral therapy. The source is a woman in her thirties or forties with HIV. Both conserved end residues are part of each CDR3. D genes are given only for firm matches. Not all rows give a size; the values are once, few, many and, for expanded clones, a class.

.,TRBV5-1,once,TRBJ2-7,CASSPGVDTYEQYF,TGCGCCAGCAGCCCTGGAGTGGACACCTACGAGCAGTACTTC
TRBD2,TRBV7-9,.,TRBJ2-3,CASSLVSAGGTDTQYF,TGTGCCAGCAGCTTAGTTTCAGCGGGAGGCACAGATACGCAGTATTTT
.,TRBV2,.,TRBJ1-1,CATTVGDTEAFF,TGTGCCACTACGGTAGGGGACACTGAAGCTTTCTTT
TRBD1,TRBV5-4,.,TRBJ2-3,CASSPFPGQGSTDTQYF,TGTGCCAGCAGCCCCTTCCCGGGACAGGGAAGCACAGATACGCAGTATTTT
.,TRBV6-1,.,TRBJ1-1,CASSERENTEAFF,TGTGCCAGCAGTGAAAGGGAGAACACTGAAGCTTTCTTT
.,TRBV7-9,.,TRBJ1-4,CASSKTAHTNEKLFF,TGTGCCAGCAGCAAGACTGCACACACTAATGAAAAACTGTTTTTT
.,TRBV30,.,TRBJ1-5,CAWSVGGRLQPQHF,TGTGCCTGGAGTGTGGGGGGTCGGCTGCAGCCCCAGCATTTT
TRBD2,TRBV30,.,TRBJ2-7,CAWETSRVNEQYF,TGTGCCTGGGAGACTAGCAGGGTCAACGAGCAGTACTTC
TRBD1,TRBV5-8,once,TRBJ1-4,CASSLAGQGYEKLFF,TGTGCCAGCAGCTTGGCGGGACAGGGTTATGAAAAACTGTTTTTT
TRBD1,TRBV27,few,TRBJ1-5,CASSTTGGTGQPQHF,TGTGCCAGCAGTACGACAGGGGGAACCGGGCAGCCCCAGCATTTT
.,TRBV7-9,once,TRBJ2-3,CASSSPRFDGTSTDTQYF,TGTGCCAGCAGCTCCCCCCGTTTTGATGGGACTAGCACAGATACGCAGTATTTT
.,TRBV6-5,.,TRBJ1-2,CASRLGTDYGYTF,TGTGCCAGCAGACTGGGGACGGACTATGGCTACACCTTC
.,TRBV4-1,.,TRBJ2-7,CASSQDSYYEQYF,TGCGCCAGCAGCCAAGACAGCTACTACGAGCAGTACTTC
.,TRBV30,.,TRBJ2-7,CAWSVARPEQYF,TGTGCCTGGAGTGTAGCGCGGCCCGAGCAGTACTTC
.,TRBV19,.,TRBJ2-7,CASSRISKNEQYF,TGTGCCAGTAGTAGGATTAGCAAGAACGAGCAGTACTTC